This TCR beta chain was observed in a study of cytomegalovirus exposure and HLA in healthy donors. Broader study findings: The tendency of first-cohort TCR clusters to co-occur in the 95 to 150 validation repertoires was the finding of a later analysis. Fewer than 200 TCR beta chains were listed as cytomegalovirus-associated.

A remark on this clone: The antigen remains undetermined.

The donors were part of the roughly 120-subject validation cohort, which stood apart from the approximately 640-subject first cohort. Assay used: immunoSEQ multiplex PCR; TCRdb lists only in-frame clones, some missing. The top ten hold roughly 0.88% of the sample, which has 300,000 to 400,000 clones, approximately 86% seen once. The CDR3 covers 15 residues. Germline CDR1 is MNHNS and CDR2 is SASEGT. Between the trimmed V and J ends, which lost 1 base and 3 bases, there was a span of 12 bases. The receptor comes from a man younger than 40 in good health and CMV-seronegative. The sample was PBMCs. The J gene is TRBJ1-2, the V gene TRBV6-1; D not resolved. The CDR3 nucleotides are TGTGCCAGCAGTGAAGGTCGGGGTACCTACTATGGCTACACCTTC. Protein product: CASSEGRGTYYGYTF.